A single sample is the source of the 9 T cell receptor beta chains below, sequenced in a study of T cell responses to AZD1222 COVID-19 vaccine. The protocol was immunoSEQ multiplex PCR, while the TCRdb copy is restricted to in-frame clones and leaves out a portion. The sample consists of 95,000 to 150,000 clones, roughly 87% of them appearing once. Sample: peripheral blood, taken on day 0 of AZD1222 vaccination. The receptors shown here come from an adult in good health.

CDR3: CASRRTGMGNQPQHF. The CDR3 nucleotides are TGCGCCAGCAGGCGTACAGGGATGGGCAATCAGCCCCAGCATTTT. V usage is TRBV4-1 and J usage is TRBJ1-5, with D possibly being TRBD1 (6 bases). From germline, CDR1 is MGHRA and CDR2 YSYEKL. The CDR3 spans 15 residues. V lost 6 bases and J 2 bases, leaving 14 bases between the germline ends.

The V gene is TRBV29-1, the J gene TRBJ2-2; TRBD2 is a possible D gene (6 bases). Per the germline V gene, CDR1 is SQVTM and CDR2 is ANQGSEA. Deletions cut 4 bases from V and 2 bases from J, with 14 bases between. The CDR3 contains 15 residues. CDR3 DNA sequence: TGCAGCGTTGTTGCGTCTAGCGCCAACACCGGGGAGCTGTTTTTT. The encoded protein is CSVVASSANTGELFF.

The rearrangement uses TRBV28 and TRBJ1-2; D perhaps matches TRBD1 (6 bases). V lost 1 base, J lost 8 bases, and 17 bases lay in between. There are 15 residues in the CDR3. Per germline, CDR1 MDHEN and CDR2 SYDVKM. The CDR3 protein is CASSLSLSGHRGYTF. CDR3 bases: TGTGCCAGCAGTTTATCCCTATCGGGACACCGGGGCTACACCTTC.

The V call is TRBV2, the J call TRBJ2-1, with TRBD1 as a possible D gene (6 bases). V lost 7 bases and J lost 3, with 10 bases in between. CDR1 and CDR2 (germline): SNHLY, FYNNEI. CDR3 length: 13 residues. CDR3 DNA: TGTGCCAGCAAGGAGGACAGCTACAATGAGCAGTTCTTC. It translates to CASKEDSYNEQFF.

The gene calls are TRBV29-1 and TRBJ2-7, with TRBD2 as a possible D gene (6 bases). The CDR3 runs to 13 residues. With 7 bases removed from V and 2 bases from J, the gap between germline ends came to 15 bases. Germline CDR1 SQVTM, CDR2 ANQGSEA. CDR3 sequence reads: CSALAGLTYEQYF. CDR3 bases: TGCAGCGCCTTGGCGGGGCTTACCTACGAGCAGTACTTC.

The chain combines TRBV11-3 with TRBJ2-1; the D call may be TRBD1 or TRBD2 (5 bases each). Germline CDR1 is SGHNT and CDR2 is YENEEA. V lost 5 bases and J lost 2, with 16 bases in between. The CDR3 has 16 residues. CDR3 coding DNA: TGTGCCAGCAGCCCCAGAGCGTTGGGGGCCTACAATGAGCAGTTCTTC. It is translated as CASSPRALGAYNEQFF.

Here the CDR3 reads CASSLWGGYTF. In nucleotides, the CDR3 is TGTGCCAGCAGCCTATGGGGGGGCTACACCTTC. The chain links TRBV5-4 to TRBJ1-2; perhaps TRBD1 as D (5 bases). V lost 4 bases to trimming and J lost 8 bases, with 9 bases between them. The CDR3 consists of 11 residues. The germline V gene has CDR1 SGHNT and CDR2 YYREEE (reference sequence).

V gene TRBV5-6 combines with J gene TRBJ1-1; 12 positions agree with TRBD1. The V and J ends lost 4 bases and 3 bases, in that order; junction bases with no gene match: 7. CDR3 length equals 16 residues. The germline CDR1 and CDR2 sequences are SGHDT and YYEEEE. CDR3 coding DNA: TGTGCCAGCAGCGGGGACAGGGGGCGAAGGCACACTGAAGCTTTCTTT. Translated: CASSGDRGRRHTEAFF.

This clone was counted a single time. This chain joins TRBV19 and TRBJ2-1, with D hard to call. V gave up 3 bases and J gave up 0 bases, with 9 bases separating them. Germline V gene sequence: CDR1 LNHDA, CDR2 SQIVND (reference sequence). The CDR3 runs to 15 residues. The CDR3 bases are TGTGCCAGTAGTATTCAGGTCAGCTCCTACAATGAGCAGTTCTTC. It codes for CASSIQVSSYNEQFF.